The next 17 T cell receptor beta chains were all read from a single sample in a study of CD8 T cells in Susac syndrome. An amount of RNA that ranged from roughly 0.45 to 1 ug was reverse transcribed with random hexamers. TCRdb redid the calling of the immunoSEQ multiplex PCR reads with MiXCR, one entry per CDR3 protein. The table records approximately 230,000 distinct CDR3 sequences, roughly 95% of them present only once. The material sequenced was CD4+ T cells from PBMCs. These receptors came from a human donor with multiple sclerosis.

This clonotype showed up just once. This chain uses TRBV3-1 with TRBJ1-2; 8 bases align to TRBD1. The trim removed 2 bases at V and 7 bases at J, leaving 3 bases unmatched. CDR3 size: 13 residues. Germline CDR1 reads LGHDT; CDR2 reads YNNKEL (reference sequence). CDR3 sequence (DNA): TGTGCCAGCAGCCAACGGACAGGGACTGGCTACACCTTC. Translation: CASSQRTGTGYTF. The full variable domain, with the rest looked up from reference TRBV3-1 and TRBJ1-2, is DTAVSQTPKYLVTQMGNDKSIKCEQNLGHDTMYWYKQDSKKFLKIMFSYNNKELIINETVPNRFSPKSPDKAHLNLHINSLELGDSAVYFCASSQRTGTGYTFGSGTRLTVV.

This chain links TRBV3-1 with TRBJ2-2; the D gene is possibly TRBD2 (6 bases). This CDR3 has 18 amino acids. In germline, CDR1 is LGHDT, CDR2 YNNKEL (reference sequence). Between the trimmed V and J ends, which lost 4 bases and 3 bases, there was a span of 21 bases. The CDR3 protein is CASSRPGAGRIDTGELFF. DNA of the CDR3: TGTGCCAGCAGCCGCCCGGGCGCGGGGAGGATTGACACCGGGGAGCTGTTTTTT.

The chain is built from TRBV4-1 and TRBJ2-2; weak D call: TRBD1 (6 bases). This CDR3 is built from 18 residues. CDR1 and CDR2 from the germline V gene are MGHRA and YSYEKL. V lost 1 base to trimming and J lost 8 bases, with 23 bases between them. The CDR3, as DNA: TGCGCCAGCAGCCAAGGGTTAGGCCGAGGGACACACTTTGGGGAGCTGTTTTTT. Translation: CASSQGLGRGTHFGELFF.

The gene calls are TRBV27 and TRBJ1-5, with D unresolved. CDR3 size: 17 residues. CDR1 and CDR2 (germline): MNHEY, SMNVEV (reference sequence). V shed 4 bases and J shed 0 bases, with 16 bases lying between them. The DNA of the CDR3 is TGTGCCAGCAGTTCACGACCCGTCTGGGTTAGCAATCAGCCCCAGCATTTT. Translation: CASSSRPVWVSNQPQHF.

The CDR3 region is CASSISTRLSYNEQFF. The CDR3 DNA is TGTGCCAGTAGTATCTCGACCAGACTCTCCTACAATGAGCAGTTCTTC. The V gene is TRBV19, the J gene TRBJ2-1; no definite D call. V lost 3 bases and J 0 bases, leaving 12 bases between the germline ends. The CDR3 is 16 amino acids. The V gene's germline CDR1 is LNHDA and CDR2 SQIVND (reference sequence).

J is TRBJ1-1 and V is TRBV5-1; 9 bases align to TRBD1. This CDR3 spans 14 amino acids. Trimming took 4 bases from V and 6 from J; bases not matched to a gene: 7. CDR1 and CDR2 from the germline V gene are SGHRS and YFSETQ. The CDR3 loop is CASSPGTGFSEAFF. The DNA for the CDR3 is TGCGCCAGCAGCCCCGGGACAGGGTTCTCTGAAGCTTTCTTT.

The chain uses TRBV3-1 and TRBJ2-7; D assignment may be TRBD1 or TRBD2 (5 bases each). Looked up from germline, CDR1 is LGHDT and CDR2 is YNNKEL (reference sequence). Trimming cost V 4 bases and J 3 bases, with 16 bases left between them. CDR3 length: 15 amino acids. CDR3 residues: CASSLRDGPVYEQYF. The CDR3 nucleotides read TGTGCCAGCAGCCTCCGGGACGGCCCCGTCTACGAGCAGTACTTC.

The chain has TRBV4-2 and TRBJ1-1; TRBD1 matches at 8 bases. This CDR3 is built from 13 residues. Germline CDR1 reads LGHNA; CDR2 reads YNFKEQ. Trimming took 0 bases from V and 7 from J; bases not matched to a gene: 1. The CDR3 DNA is TGTGCCAGCAGCCAAGATACAGGGGGTGAAGCTTTCTTT. It yields the protein CASSQDTGGEAFF.

V is TRBV11-3 and J is TRBJ2-7; the match to TRBD1 covers 7 bases. The CDR3 sequence is 12 residues long. From germline, CDR1 is SGHNT and CDR2 YENEEA. The V and J ends lost 3 bases and 5 bases, in that order; junction bases with no gene match: 1. The CDR3 loop reads CASSFTGDEQYV. CDR3 nucleotide sequence: TGTGCCAGCAGCTTCACAGGGGACGAGCAGTACGTC.

This chain links TRBV20-1 with TRBJ2-5; D gene ambiguous. V lost 3 bases and J lost 5, with 13 bases in between. Per the germline V gene, CDR1 is DFQATT and CDR2 is SNEGSKA (reference sequence). The CDR3 loop spans 13 amino acids. This CDR3 reads CSASYPDWETQYF. As DNA, the CDR3 is TGCAGTGCTAGTTATCCTGACTGGGAGACCCAGTACTTC.

The chain employs TRBV21-1 and TRBJ2-1; no DNA check was done on the table's D call, TRBD2. TRBV21-1 is an annotated pseudogene. The CDR3 has 19 amino acids. The CDR3 nucleotides read TGTGCCAGCAGTATACTAGCGGTCGACCGTAAAAGCTCCTACAATGAGCAGTTCTTC. Protein sequence: CASSILAVDRKSSYNEQFF.

The J gene is TRBJ1-3, the V gene TRBV5-4; 7 bases are shared with TRBD1. V was clipped by 9 bases and J by 0 bases; unmatched bases: 6. Germline CDR1 reads SGHNT; CDR2 reads YYREEE (reference sequence). The CDR3 extends over 14 amino acids. In nucleotides, the CDR3 is TGTGCCACCCGACAGGGCCTCTCTGGAAACACCATATATTTT. Its protein product is CATRQGLSGNTIYF.

V is TRBV4-2 and J is TRBJ2-7; D gene ambiguous. The CDR3 extends over 16 amino acids. Germline V gives CDR1 LGHNA, CDR2 YNFKEQ. V was clipped by 0 bases and J by 4 bases, with 16 bases between them. The CDR3 spells CASSQDSGSPTYEQYF. CDR3 bases: TGTGCCAGCAGCCAAGACTCGGGTTCCCCCACTTACGAGCAGTACTTC.

CDR3 in DNA: TGTGCCAGCTCACCCGGGCCCTATGGCTACACCTTC. Translating it yields CASSPGPYGYTF. The rearrangement uses TRBV18 and TRBJ1-2, with D unresolved. Trimming took 3 bases from V and 4 from J, leaving 6 bases between them. Germline V gene sequence: CDR1 KGHSH, CDR2 LQKENI. The CDR3 consists of 12 residues.

This chain connects TRBV20-1 to TRBJ2-5; perhaps TRBD2 as D (5 bases). Germline loops: CDR1 DFQATT, CDR2 SNEGSKA (reference sequence). The CDR3 spans 15 residues. CDR3 DNA: TGCAGCGCTTATCCGGGAACGTCTGGCCAAGAGACCCAGTACTTC. Its translation is CSAYPGTSGQETQYF.

The rearrangement joins TRBV9 to TRBJ1-2; tentatively, D is TRBD1 (6 bases). This CDR3 spans 15 amino acids. CDR1 is SGDLS and CDR2 is YYNGEE in the germline V gene. Trimming left V 0 bases short and J 1 base short, with 10 bases between. CDR3 protein: CASSVGGGFNYGYTF. The CDR3 nucleotides are TGTGCCAGCAGCGTAGGAGGGGGTTTTAACTATGGCTACACCTTC.

This chain joins TRBV4-2 and TRBJ2-5, with 11 bases identical to TRBD2. Germline V lookup: CDR1 LGHNA, CDR2 YNFKEQ. This CDR3 contains 18 residues. With 3 bases clipped from V and 5 bases from J, the junction kept 14 bases outside the gene matches. CDR3 DNA: TGTGCCAGCAGCCAGGCCACCGGGACTAGCGGAGCGGCGGAGACCCAGTACTTC. This encodes CASSQATGTSGAAETQYF.